The T cell receptor beta chain described here comes from a study of blood T cell repertoires in COVID-19. This clone has ten or more counts. The CDR3 is 14 residues long. From germline, CDR1 is SGHRS and CDR2 YFSETQ. V shed 4 bases and J shed 5 bases, with 12 bases lying between them. Methods used by the authors: Scientists estimated how many nucleated cells there were by amplifying reference gene primers. Some clones are missing from TCRdb's copy, which holds only in-frame ones; the method was immunoSEQ multiplex PCR. Clone size and the V and J calls come from that table; the DNA yielded D and trimming. The sample lists 150,000 or so clones; approximately 75% were seen once.

Sequenced material: peripheral blood. This chain links TRBV5-1 with TRBJ1-4; maybe TRBD1 (6 bases). The sequence came from a human donor in a cohort sampled during active COVID-19. CDR3 protein: CASSPGVTNEKLFF. The CDR3 region has the DNA TGCGCCAGCAGCCCAGGGGTCACAAATGAAAAACTGTTTTTT.